Detailed here is one TCR beta chain. The antigen is unknown. The protocol was immunoSEQ multiplex PCR, while the TCRdb copy is restricted to in-frame clones and leaves out a portion. The repertoire consists of about 160,000 clones, with more than 75% occurring once and the leading ten covering 2.5% to 3.5%. This entry belongs to a study of cytomegalovirus exposure and HLA in healthy donors. At the level of the study: The same platform was used for the roughly 130 validation repertoires and the approximately 670 first-cohort repertoires, a later analysis reported. Points from the study as a whole: In vitro work confirmed that a few CMV-associated chains recognize CMV antigens. Rare sequences made up most TCRs, while some public TCRs were found in many donors. A classifier reportedly called cytomegalovirus status with high sensitivity and specificity.

CDR1 and CDR2 (germline): SGHRS, YFSETQ. Trimming at V came to 3 bases and at J to 12 bases, leaving 7 bases not matched to a gene. This CDR3 has 13 amino acids. The sequenced sample was PBMCs. This receptor was identified in a man younger than 35 in good health and CMV-seronegative. The chain is built from TRBV5-1 and TRBJ2-1, with 9 nucleotides matching TRBD1. The chain's CDR3 is CASSSTGGVGQFF. The CDR3 DNA reads as TGCGCCAGCAGCTCTACAGGGGGCGTAGGGCAGTTCTTC.